Below, 18 T cell receptor beta chains from the same sample are listed, as sequenced in a study of blood T cell repertoires in COVID-19. This table comes from immunoSEQ multiplex PCR, and its TCRdb copy is limited to in-frame clones, with some not included. The table has under 150,000 clones, roughly 90% seen once. Source material: PBMCs or T cells enriched from blood (not recorded which). Source of these receptors: a woman under 40 with acute COVID-19.

The DNA of the CDR3 is TGTGCCAGCAGCTTAGGCTCAGGGGGTAGCAATCAGCCCCAGCATTTT. Translated, it gives CASSLGSGGSNQPQHF. This chain connects TRBV11-2 to TRBJ1-5; TRBD1 matches at 7 bases. Germline CDR1 reads SGHAT; CDR2 reads FQNNGV. V lost 1 base and J lost 0; bases outside the gene matches: 3. This CDR3 region has 16 residues.

This clone was picked up one time. The J gene is TRBJ2-5, the V gene TRBV7-9; 15 positions agree with TRBD2. The CDR3 extends over 18 amino acids. Germline CDR1 and CDR2: SEHNR and FQNEAQ (reference sequence). J lost 5 bases, V lost 2 bases, and 9 bases had no gene match. The CDR3 coding sequence is TGTGCCAGCAGCTTATTAGGACTAGCGGGAGGGCTGGGTGAGACCCAGTACTTC. This codes for CASSLLGLAGGLGETQYF.

The chain has TRBV5-1 and TRBJ2-1, with 8 bases identical to TRBD2. There are 15 residues in the CDR3. The junction had 7 bases not matched to a gene; V was cut back by 4 bases and J by 4 bases. Germline lookup yields CDR1 SGHRS and CDR2 YFSETQ. The CDR3 loop is CASSPGGAGYNEQFF. In DNA form, the CDR3 reads TGCGCCAGCAGCCCGGGGGGGGCGGGTTACAATGAGCAGTTCTTC.

The chain combines TRBV28 with TRBJ2-5; tentatively, D is TRBD2 (6 bases). V was trimmed by 5 bases and J by 4 bases, leaving 14 bases between them. This CDR3 contains 14 residues. The V gene's germline CDR1 is MDHEN and CDR2 SYDVKM. In DNA form, the CDR3 reads TGTGCCAGCAGTCTGGACTATAAACCAGAGACCCAGTACTTC. Translating gives CASSLDYKPETQYF. Filled out from reference TRBV28 and TRBJ2-5, the complete variable domain reads DVKVTQSSRYLVKRTGEKVFLECVQDMDHENMFWYRQDPGLGLRLIYFSYDVKMKEKGDIPEGYSVSREKKERFSLILESASTNQTSMYLCASSLDYKPETQYFGPGTRLLVL.

This clone has just a few counts. The rearrangement links TRBV19 to TRBJ1-4; the D is unclear. The CDR3 is 15 amino acids. With 1 base removed from V and 2 bases from J, the gap between germline ends came to 8 bases. Germline assignment: CDR1 LNHDA and CDR2 SQIVND (reference sequence). Here the CDR3 reads CASSIGWLTNEKLFF. The CDR3 DNA reads TGTGCCAGTAGTATAGGGTGGCTGACTAATGAAAAACTGTTTTTT.

There are a few counts of this clone. The V call is TRBV11-2, the J call TRBJ2-7; the D is unclear. This CDR3 has 15 amino acids. V lost 1 base and J 1 base, leaving 11 bases between the germline ends. Germline V CDR1 and CDR2: SGHAT, FQNNGV. In DNA, the CDR3 is TGTGCCAGCAGCTTAGGAGCCTTGAAGTCCTACGAGCAGTACTTC. Translated, it gives CASSLGALKSYEQYF.

This clone was counted a single time. The chain recombines TRBV30 with TRBJ2-5; 7 bases fit TRBD1. The CDR3 loop spans 12 amino acids. The J segment lost 1 base and the V segment lost 5 bases, leaving 1 base of the junction unmatched. CDR1 is GTSNPN and CDR2 is SVGIG in the germline V gene (reference sequence). CDR3 nucleotides: TGTGCCTGGGACAGGGTCCAAGAGACCCAGTACTTC. Translated, it gives CAWDRVQETQYF.

The chain uses TRBV7-2 and TRBJ2-7; TRBD1 agrees at 7 bases. Germline CDR1 and CDR2: SGHTA and FQGNSA. The CDR3 runs to 14 residues. V lost 5 bases to trimming and J lost 0 bases; unmatched junction nucleotides: 4. CDR3 protein: CASSVQGISYEQYF. CDR3 DNA: TGTGCCAGCAGCGTACAGGGGATCTCCTACGAGCAGTACTTC.

The rearrangement uses TRBV6-5 and TRBJ2-7; possibly TRBD1 for D (6 bases). Trimming took 6 bases from V and 1 from J, leaving 10 bases between them. The CDR3 length is 13 residues. Germline V gives CDR1 MNHEY, CDR2 SVGAGI. This CDR3 is CASRKDRSYEQYF. The CDR3 DNA follows: TGTGCCAGCAGAAAGGACAGATCCTACGAGCAGTACTTC.

This sequence joins TRBV7-2 and TRBJ2-7, with 7 bases that match TRBD1. Losses at the gene ends were 6 bases for V and 2 bases for J; bases not matched to a gene: 7. Germline values: CDR1 SGHTA, CDR2 FQGNSA. The CDR3 has 14 residues. The CDR3 coding sequence is TGTGCCAGCAGGGAGAACAGGGGACCCTACGAGCAGTACTTC. Translation gives CASRENRGPYEQYF.

The chain is built from TRBV19 and TRBJ2-2; 8 nucleotides align to TRBD1. This CDR3 has 14 residues. In germline, CDR1 is LNHDA, CDR2 SQIVND (reference sequence). J gave up 7 bases and V 7 bases, and 8 bases lay outside the gene matches. The CDR3: CASTRQGSIGELFF. The CDR3 bases are TGTGCCAGTACCAGACAGGGGAGCATCGGGGAGCTGTTTTTT.

The V call is TRBV5-6, the J call TRBJ1-4; D uncertain. Germline CDR1 is SGHDT and CDR2 is YYEEEE. The CDR3 sequence is 14 residues long. V dropped 0 bases and J dropped 4 bases, with 7 bases sitting between them. CDR3 amino acids: CASSLGLINEKLFF. The DNA of the CDR3 is TGTGCCAGCAGCTTGGGACTGATTAATGAAAAACTGTTTTTT.

The chain has TRBV27 and TRBJ2-1, with D perhaps TRBD2 (6 bases). Trimming took off 4 bases at V and 8 bases at J, with 15 bases between the two ends. The CDR3 loop spans 14 amino acids. Germline V gene data show CDR1 as MNHEY and CDR2 as SMNVEV (reference sequence). CDR3 protein: CASSSNPGVYEQFF. The CDR3, as DNA: TGTGCCAGCAGTTCAAATCCGGGGGTTTATGAGCAGTTCTTC.

The V gene is TRBV7-3, the J gene TRBJ2-1; D not resolved. Germline CDR1 is SGHTA and CDR2 is FQGTGA. The ends were cut back, 1 base at V and 2 bases at J, with 6 bases in the middle. The CDR3 sequence is 14 residues long. The CDR3 sequence: CASSLSSTYNEQFF. The CDR3 DNA is TGTGCCAGCAGCTTAAGTAGTACCTACAATGAGCAGTTCTTC.

The V and J genes are TRBV4-3 and TRBJ2-3; 9 nucleotides align to TRBD2. The germline gives CDR1 LGHNA, CDR2 YSLEER. The length of the CDR3 is 17 residues. The V segment lost 1 base and the J segment 1 base; nucleotides outside the gene matches: 6. The DNA of the CDR3 is TGCGCCAGCAGCCAAGCAAACCGACTAGCGGGCACAGATACGCAGTATTTT. It yields the protein CASSQANRLAGTDTQYF.

The J gene is TRBJ2-7, the V gene TRBV6-5; D may be TRBD1 (5 bases). Germline CDR1 MNHEY, CDR2 SVGAGI. Trimming took off 0 bases at V and 3 bases at J, with 9 bases between the two ends. This CDR3 spans 14 amino acids. The CDR3 sequence: CASSYSDSHYEQYF. CDR3 DNA sequence: TGTGCCAGCAGTTACTCAGACAGCCACTACGAGCAGTACTTC.

V and J are TRBV4-3 and TRBJ2-1, with 9 bases lining up with TRBD2. The CDR3 contains 15 residues. V lost 1 base to trimming and J lost 6 bases; unmatched junction nucleotides: 4. Per the germline V gene, CDR1 is LGHNA and CDR2 is YSLEER. CDR3 amino acids: CASSQAREGGNEQFF. In DNA, the CDR3 is TGCGCCAGCAGCCAAGCGCGGGAGGGCGGCAATGAGCAGTTCTTC.

In this sample, this clone turned up once. V is TRBV25-1 and J is TRBJ1-2; 7 bases line up with TRBD1. This CDR3 has 13 residues. Germline values: CDR1 MGHDK, CDR2 SYGVNS. V was clipped by 8 bases and J by 8 bases; unmatched bases: 11. The CDR3: CASQRTDRDGYTF. In DNA, the CDR3 is TGTGCCAGCCAGAGGACCGACAGGGACGGCTACACCTTC.